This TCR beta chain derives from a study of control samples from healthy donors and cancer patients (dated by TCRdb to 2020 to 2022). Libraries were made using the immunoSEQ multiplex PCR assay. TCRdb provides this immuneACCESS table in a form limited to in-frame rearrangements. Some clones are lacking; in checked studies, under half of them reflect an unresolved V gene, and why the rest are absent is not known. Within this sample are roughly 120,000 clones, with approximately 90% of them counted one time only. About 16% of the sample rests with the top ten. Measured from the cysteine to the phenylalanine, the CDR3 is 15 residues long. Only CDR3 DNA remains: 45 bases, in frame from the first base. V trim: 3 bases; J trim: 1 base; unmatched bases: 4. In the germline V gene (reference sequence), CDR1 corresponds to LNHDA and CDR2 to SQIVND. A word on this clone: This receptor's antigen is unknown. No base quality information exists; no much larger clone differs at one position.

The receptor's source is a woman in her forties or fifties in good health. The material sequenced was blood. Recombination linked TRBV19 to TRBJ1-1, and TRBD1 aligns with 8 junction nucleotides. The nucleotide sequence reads TGTGCCAGTAGTATGGCAGGACAGGGGAACACTGAAGCTTTCTTT. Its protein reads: CASSMAGQGNTEAFF.